This record looks at one TCR beta chain sequence and its context. The target antigen is unknown. The repertoire was sequenced with immunoSEQ multiplex PCR; TCRdb's copy has only in-frame clones and lacks some. The data hold approximately 71,000 clones, with around 90% observed a single time. This CDR3 contains 14 residues. V lost 5 bases to trimming and J lost 3 bases, with 14 bases between them. Germline assignment: CDR1 LNHDA and CDR2 SQIVND (reference sequence). This sample was taken from a study of PD-L1 blockade in urothelial cancer. Across the whole study: Median blood clonality was around 0.08, with 82,636 unique TCRs. Study-wide points: TCR clonality was measured in pretreatment peripheral blood. Clonality below the median predicted better survival.

This chain connects TRBV19 to TRBJ2-7; D gene unclear. The sequence came from a man aged 55 to 70 with urothelial cancer. Sequencing was performed on PBMCs, taken around atezolizumab (anti-PD-L1) treatment. CDR3: CASSSLTPNYEQYF. The CDR3 DNA sequence: TGTGCCAGTAGTTCCCTGACACCTAACTACGAGCAGTACTTC.